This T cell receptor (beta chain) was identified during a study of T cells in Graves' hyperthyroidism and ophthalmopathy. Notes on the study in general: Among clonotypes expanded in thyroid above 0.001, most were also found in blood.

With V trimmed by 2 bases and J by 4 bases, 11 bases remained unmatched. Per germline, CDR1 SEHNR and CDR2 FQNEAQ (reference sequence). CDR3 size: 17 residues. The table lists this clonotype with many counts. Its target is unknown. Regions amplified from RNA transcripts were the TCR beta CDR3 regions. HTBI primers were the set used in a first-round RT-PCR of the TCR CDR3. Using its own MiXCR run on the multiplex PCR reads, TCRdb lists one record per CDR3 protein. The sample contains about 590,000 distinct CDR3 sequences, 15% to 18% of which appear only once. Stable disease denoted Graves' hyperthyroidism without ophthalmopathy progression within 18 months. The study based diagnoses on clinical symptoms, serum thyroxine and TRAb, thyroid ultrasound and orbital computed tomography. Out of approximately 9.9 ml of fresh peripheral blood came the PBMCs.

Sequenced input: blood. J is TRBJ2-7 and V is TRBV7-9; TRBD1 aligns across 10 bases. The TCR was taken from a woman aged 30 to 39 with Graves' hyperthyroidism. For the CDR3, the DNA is TGTGCCAGCAGCTTAACGGGGGGACAGGGGATTTTGTACGAGCAGTACTTC. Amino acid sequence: CASSLTGGQGILYEQYF.